Following are 8 T cell receptor beta chains from one sample sequenced in a study of T cells in Graves' hyperthyroidism and ophthalmopathy (dated by TCRdb to 2018 to 2020). The library was generated by multiplex PCR. Instrument on record: Illumina HiSeq 2000. TCR beta CDR3 regions were amplified from RNA transcripts. The first round of RT-PCR for the TCR CDR3 was performed with the HTBI primer set and the Qiagen OneStep RT-PCR kit. In TCRdb, the public reads were trimmed at Q25 with fastp and aligned with MiXCR, with productive beta chains retained. Each record represents a unique CDR3 protein, reported with the most common genes and DNA among its rows. The sample table contains hundreds of thousands of distinct CDR3 sequences; only one count was recorded for about 15% of them. Clones ranked in the top ten supply 25% to 35% of the sample. The specimen sequenced was blood. These receptors were taken from a woman aged 18-29 years with Graves' hyperthyroidism that later progressed to Graves' ophthalmopathy.

This clonotype has a count of ten or more. The V call is TRBV28, the J call TRBJ2-1, with D perhaps being TRBD1 or TRBD2 (5 bases each). Trimming took off 6 bases at V and 3 bases at J, with 15 bases between the two ends. The CDR3 loop spans 15 amino acids. From germline, CDR1 is MDHEN and CDR2 SYDVKM. The CDR3, as DNA: TGTGCCAGCAGCCTTGGGGACGGGAACTACAATGAGCAGTTCTTC. Its translation: CASSLGDGNYNEQFF. The full variable domain, in which reference TRBV28 and TRBJ2-1 provide the parts outside the CDR3, is DVKVTQSSRYLVKRTGEKVFLECVQDMDHENMFWYRQDPGLGLRLIYFSYDVKMKEKGDIPEGYSVSREKKERFSLILESASTNQTSMYLCASSLGDGNYNEQFFGPGTRLTVL.

This chain joins TRBV29-1 and TRBJ2-3, with 8 bases aligning to TRBD1. Germline loops: CDR1 SQVTM, CDR2 ANQGSEA. The CDR3 covers 15 residues. V dropped 6 bases and J dropped 3; count of bases not matched to a gene: 11. CDR3 sequence: CSVPRGQGVTDTQYF. The CDR3 DNA sequence: TGCAGCGTACCCCGTGGACAGGGAGTTACAGATACGCAGTATTTT.

The chain couples TRBV19 to TRBJ1-3; D unresolved. Per germline, CDR1 LNHDA and CDR2 SQIVND (reference sequence). V gave up 3 bases and J gave up 4 bases, with 13 bases separating them. The CDR3 is 15 residues long. CDR3 bases: TGTGCCAGTAGTATCGGTCGGCCAGCCGGAAACACCATATATTTT. Translating gives CASSIGRPAGNTIYF.

The table lists this clonotype with many counts. The rearrangement uses TRBV11-2 and TRBJ2-3; D is ambiguous. The V and J ends lost 0 bases and 3 bases respectively, with 7 bases between them. Per the germline V gene, CDR1 is SGHAT and CDR2 is FQNNGV. This CDR3 spans 14 amino acids. For the CDR3, the DNA is TGTGCCAGCAGCTTAGATGACGAAACAGATACGCAGTATTTT. This sequence encodes CASSLDDETDTQYF. Supplemented by reference TRBV11-2 and TRBJ2-3, the full variable domain reads EAGVAQSPRYKIIEKRQSVAFWCNPISGHATLYWYQQILGQGPKLLIQFQNNGVVDDSQLPKDRFSAERLKGVDSTLKIQPAKLEDSAVYLCASSLDDETDTQYFGPGTRLTVL.

The chain employs TRBV6-1 and TRBJ2-7; 7 nucleotides line up with TRBD1. The CDR3 length is 15 residues. Germline CDR1 is MNHNS and CDR2 is SASEGT. J lost 2 bases, V lost 6 bases, and 10 bases had no gene match. The DNA for the CDR3 is TGTGCCAGCAGGGCTCGAGGGGGCCACCCCTACGAGCAGTACTTC. Translating gives CASRARGGHPYEQYF.

This clonotype occurred many times. The rearrangement uses TRBV6-2 or TRBV6-3 and TRBJ2-7; D ambiguous. Germline values: CDR1 MNHEY, CDR2 SVGEGT. The V and J ends lost 5 bases and 4 bases respectively, with 21 bases between them. The CDR3 runs to 16 residues. The CDR3 bases are TGTGCCAGCAGTACCTCACGGGCCCCCCGTGGTTACGAGCAGTACTTC. It is translated as CASSTSRAPRGYEQYF.

This clonotype was seen ten or more times. The chain carries TRBV5-5 and TRBJ1-2, with a tentative D call TRBD1 (6 bases). V was cut by 3 bases and J by 2 bases, with 14 bases left in between. This CDR3 has 15 amino acids. Germline CDR1 SGHKS, CDR2 YYEKEE (reference sequence). The CDR3 spells CASSSSGGWNYGYTF. The CDR3 DNA reads TGTGCCAGCAGCTCTAGCGGGGGCTGGAACTATGGCTACACCTTC. The full variable domain, completed using reference TRBV5-5 and TRBJ1-2, is DAGVTQSPTHLIKTRGQQVTLRCSPISGHKSVSWYQQVLGQGPQFIFQYYEKEERGRGNFPDRFSARQFPNYSSELNVNALLLGDSALYLCASSSSGGWNYGYTFGSGTRLTVV.

This clonotype was seen ten or more times. The rearrangement uses TRBV6-1 and TRBJ1-5; D may be TRBD1 (5 bases). Deletions cut 5 bases from V and 6 bases from J, with 11 bases between. The CDR3 has 13 residues. The V gene's germline CDR1 is MNHNS and CDR2 SASEGT. The CDR3 region has the DNA TGTGCCAGCAGTTCGAAGGGGAGTCAGCCCCAGCATTTT. Amino acid sequence: CASSSKGSQPQHF.